Listed below are T cell receptor beta chains from one sample, sequenced in a study of T cells after yellow fever vaccination. Using its own MiXCR run on the 5' RACE reads, TCRdb lists one record per CDR3 protein. The sample has around 300,000 distinct CDR3 sequences, 4% to 5.5% seen once. The sequencing used PBMCs, collected 15 days after the yellow fever booster vaccination. These TCRs come from a man younger than 35 who received the YFV17D yellow fever vaccine. CDR3s include the opening cysteine and the closing phenylalanine or tryptophan. D genes are given only for firm matches.

D: NA; J: TRBJ2-3; length: 11; V: TRBV7-2; CDR3: CASSFTGTQYF
D: TRBD1; J: TRBJ2-1; length: 19; V: TRBV7-9; CDR3: CASSLGDRGQTFSYNEQFF
D: NA; J: TRBJ2-1; length: 13; V: TRBV7-9; CDR3: CASSLVPDNEQFF
D: NA; J: TRBJ1-2; length: 15; V: TRBV3-1; CDR3: CASSQGDRGNYGYTF
D: NA; J: TRBJ1-5; length: 15; V: TRBV20-1; CDR3: CSAPTSLGLTQPQHF
D: NA; J: TRBJ2-7; length: 15; V: TRBV10-3; CDR3: CAISESRSANYEQYF
D: TRBD1; J: TRBJ2-3; length: 14; V: TRBV4-3; CDR3: CASSVQGAGDTQYF
D: TRBD2; J: TRBJ2-3; length: 17; V: TRBV5-1; CDR3: CASALKLGGGAANTQYF
D: TRBD1; J: TRBJ2-5; length: 15; V: TRBV20-1; CDR3: CSAPEDRGFRETQYF
D: TRBD1; J: TRBJ1-1; length: 16; V: TRBV24-1; CDR3: CATSRHQGAWSTEAFF
D: NA; J: TRBJ1-1; length: 16; V: TRBV14; CDR3: CASSPLVQGMNTEAFF
D: NA; J: TRBJ1-1; length: 14; V: TRBV11-2; CDR3: CASSSFRVNTEAFF
D: TRBD1; J: TRBJ2-6; length: 15; V: TRBV5-1; CDR3: CASSLTGSGANVLTF
D: TRBD1; J: TRBJ2-3; length: 15; V: TRBV5-1; CDR3: CASSLRTGVTDTQYF
D: NA; J: TRBJ1-1; length: 13; V: TRBV7-3; CDR3: CASSLHGNTEAFF
D: NA; J: TRBJ1-2; length: 15; V: TRBV30; CDR3: CAWSVRGRPRYGYTF
D: TRBD1; J: TRBJ1-1; length: 16; V: TRBV5-1; CDR3: CASSPGQGATYTEAFF
D: TRBD1; J: TRBJ2-4; length: 13; V: TRBV10-3; CDR3: CASQTGEANIQYF
D: TRBD2; J: TRBJ2-5; length: 17; V: TRBV4-1; CDR3: CASSQGVAGGPGETQYF
D: NA; J: TRBJ1-2; length: 13; V: TRBV12-3/TRBV12-4; CDR3: CASSGPGSGGYTF
D: NA; J: TRBJ1-5; length: 13; V: TRBV6-5; CDR3: CASSLGTGQPQHF
D: TRBD1; J: TRBJ1-1; length: 14; V: TRBV20-1; CDR3: CSASPGQGNTEAFF
D: NA; J: TRBJ2-1; length: 15; V: TRBV5-6; CDR3: CASSSPGQGGDEQFF
D: NA; J: TRBJ1-2; length: 13; V: TRBV20-1; CDR3: CSARVWESNGYTF
D: NA; J: TRBJ1-6; length: 14; V: TRBV10-3; CDR3: CATSEVRAGSPLHF
D: NA; J: TRBJ2-3; length: 17; V: TRBV11-2; CDR3: CASSLGAAGTGGDTQYF
D: NA; J: TRBJ1-1; length: 12; V: TRBV6-2/TRBV6-3; CDR3: CASSYQDGEAFF
D: NA; J: TRBJ2-3; length: 13; V: TRBV7-8; CDR3: CASSLVNADTQYF
D: NA; J: TRBJ1-1; length: 13; V: TRBV6-5; CDR3: CASRGTGSTEAFF
D: TRBD1; J: TRBJ1-4; length: 14; V: TRBV5-5; CDR3: CASSFRDSSEKLFF
D: TRBD1; J: TRBJ2-3; length: 15; V: TRBV6-5; CDR3: CASSYRDRGTDTQYF
D: NA; J: TRBJ2-3; length: 13; V: TRBV3-1; CDR3: CASSLGTTDTQYF
D: NA; J: TRBJ1-3; length: 13; V: TRBV12-5; CDR3: CASGLGATQGGYF
D: TRBD1; J: TRBJ1-6; length: 15; V: TRBV4-1; CDR3: CASSQGQGGYSPLHF
D: TRBD2; J: TRBJ2-1; length: 15; V: TRBV7-9; CDR3: CASSTDSGPNNEQFF
D: NA; J: TRBJ2-1; length: 14; V: TRBV2; CDR3: CASRSLSSYNEQFF
D: NA; J: TRBJ1-5; length: 18; V: TRBV27; CDR3: CASSLTGRPIIGNQPQHF
D: TRBD1; J: TRBJ2-3; length: 16; V: TRBV5-1; CDR3: CASSLAGTGYTDTQYF
D: NA; J: TRBJ2-1; length: 17; V: TRBV20-1; CDR3: CSARALGAFHSYNEQFF
D: NA; J: TRBJ2-5; length: 14; V: TRBV20-1; CDR3: CSAPGSSRMETQYF
D: TRBD2; J: TRBJ2-3; length: 17; V: TRBV7-9; CDR3: CASSFSALAGSTDTQYF